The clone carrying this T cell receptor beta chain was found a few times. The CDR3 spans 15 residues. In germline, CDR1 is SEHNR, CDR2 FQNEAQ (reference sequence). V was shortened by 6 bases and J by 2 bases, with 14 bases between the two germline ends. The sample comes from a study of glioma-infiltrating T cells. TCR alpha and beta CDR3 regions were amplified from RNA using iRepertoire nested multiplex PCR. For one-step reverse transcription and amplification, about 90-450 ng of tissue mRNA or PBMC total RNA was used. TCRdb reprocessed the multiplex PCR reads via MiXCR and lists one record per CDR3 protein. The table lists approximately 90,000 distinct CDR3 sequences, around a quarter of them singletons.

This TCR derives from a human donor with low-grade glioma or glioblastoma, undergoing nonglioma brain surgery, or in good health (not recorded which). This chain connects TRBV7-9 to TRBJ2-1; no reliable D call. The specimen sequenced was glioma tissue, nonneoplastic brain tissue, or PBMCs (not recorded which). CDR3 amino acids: CASSLVRTAYNEQFF. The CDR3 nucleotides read TGTGCCAGCAGTCTCGTTCGGACGGCCTACAATGAGCAGTTCTTC. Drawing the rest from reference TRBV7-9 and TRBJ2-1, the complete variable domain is DTGVSQNPRHKITKRGQNVTFRCDPISEHNRLYWYRQTLGQGPEFLTYFQNEAQLEKSRLLSDRFSAERPKGSFSTLEIQRTEQGDSAMYLCASSLVRTAYNEQFFGPGTRLTVL.